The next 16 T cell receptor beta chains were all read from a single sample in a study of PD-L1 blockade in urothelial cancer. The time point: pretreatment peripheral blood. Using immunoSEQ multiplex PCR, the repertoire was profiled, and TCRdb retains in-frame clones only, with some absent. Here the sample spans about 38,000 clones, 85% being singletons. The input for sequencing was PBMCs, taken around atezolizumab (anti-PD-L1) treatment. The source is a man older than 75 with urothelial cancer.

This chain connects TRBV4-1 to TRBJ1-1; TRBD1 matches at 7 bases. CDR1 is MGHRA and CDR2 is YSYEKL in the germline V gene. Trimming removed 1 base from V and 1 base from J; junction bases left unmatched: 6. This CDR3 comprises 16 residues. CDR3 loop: CASSQGATGANTEAFF. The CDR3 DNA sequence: TGCGCCAGCAGCCAAGGGGCAACAGGGGCGAACACTGAAGCTTTCTTT.

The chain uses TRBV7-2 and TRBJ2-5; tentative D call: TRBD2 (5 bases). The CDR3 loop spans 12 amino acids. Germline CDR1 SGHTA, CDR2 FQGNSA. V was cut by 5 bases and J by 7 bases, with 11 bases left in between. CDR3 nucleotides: TGTGCCAGCAGCCCCCAGAGCGGGACCCAGTACTTC. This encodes CASSPQSGTQYF.

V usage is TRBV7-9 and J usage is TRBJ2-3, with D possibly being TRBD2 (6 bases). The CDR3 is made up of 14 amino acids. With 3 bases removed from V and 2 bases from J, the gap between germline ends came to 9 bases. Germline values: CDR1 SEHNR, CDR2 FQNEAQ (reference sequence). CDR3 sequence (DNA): TGTGCCAGCAGCTTTACTAGCCCCACAGATACGCAGTATTTT. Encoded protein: CASSFTSPTDTQYF.

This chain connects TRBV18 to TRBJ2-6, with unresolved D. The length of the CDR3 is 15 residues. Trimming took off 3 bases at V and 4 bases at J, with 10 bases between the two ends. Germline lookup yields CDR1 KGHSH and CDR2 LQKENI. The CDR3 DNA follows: TGTGCCAGCTCACCCGGAGCCACCGGGGCCAACGTCCTGACTTTC. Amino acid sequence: CASSPGATGANVLTF.

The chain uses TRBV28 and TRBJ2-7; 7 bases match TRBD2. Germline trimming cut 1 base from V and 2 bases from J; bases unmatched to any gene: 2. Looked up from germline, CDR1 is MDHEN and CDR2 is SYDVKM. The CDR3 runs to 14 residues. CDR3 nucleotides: TGTGCCAGCAGTTTATTCGCGGGGGCCTACGAGCAGTACTTC. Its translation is CASSLFAGAYEQYF.

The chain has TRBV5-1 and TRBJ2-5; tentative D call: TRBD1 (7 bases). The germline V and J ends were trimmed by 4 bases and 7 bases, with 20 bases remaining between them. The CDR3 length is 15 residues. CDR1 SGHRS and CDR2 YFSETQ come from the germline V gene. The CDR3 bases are TGCGCCAGCAGCCCTGGAGGGGGCGGGAAGAGGACCCAGTACTTC. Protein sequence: CASSPGGGGKRTQYF.

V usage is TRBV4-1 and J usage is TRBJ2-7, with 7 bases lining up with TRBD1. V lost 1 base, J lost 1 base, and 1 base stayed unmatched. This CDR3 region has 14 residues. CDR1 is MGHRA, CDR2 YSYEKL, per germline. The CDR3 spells CASSQAGQSYEQYF. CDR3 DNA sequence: TGCGCCAGCAGCCAAGCGGGACAGTCCTACGAGCAGTACTTC.

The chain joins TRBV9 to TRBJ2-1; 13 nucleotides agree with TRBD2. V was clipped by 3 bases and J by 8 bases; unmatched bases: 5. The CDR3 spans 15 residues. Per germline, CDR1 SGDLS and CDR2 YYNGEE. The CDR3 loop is CASSAGLAGAYEQFF. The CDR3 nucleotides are TGTGCCAGCAGCGCAGGACTAGCGGGAGCGTATGAGCAGTTCTTC.

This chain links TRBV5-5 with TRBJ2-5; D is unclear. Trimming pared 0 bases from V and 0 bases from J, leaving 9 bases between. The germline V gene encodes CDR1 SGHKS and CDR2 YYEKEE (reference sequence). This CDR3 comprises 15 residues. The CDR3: CASSLGADNQETQYF. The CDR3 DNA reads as TGTGCCAGCAGCTTGGGAGCAGACAACCAAGAGACCCAGTACTTC.

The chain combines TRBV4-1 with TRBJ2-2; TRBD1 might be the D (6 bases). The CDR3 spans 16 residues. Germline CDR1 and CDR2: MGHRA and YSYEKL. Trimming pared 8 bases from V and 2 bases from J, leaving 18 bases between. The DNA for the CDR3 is TGCGCCAGCCGGTCCCTTACAGGGTCAAACACCGGGGAGCTGTTTTTT. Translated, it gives CASRSLTGSNTGELFF.

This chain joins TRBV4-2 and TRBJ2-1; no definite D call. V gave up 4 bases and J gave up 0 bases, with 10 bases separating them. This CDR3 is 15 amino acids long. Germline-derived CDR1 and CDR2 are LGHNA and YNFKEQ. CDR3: CASSRGLSSYNEQFF. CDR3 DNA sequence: TGTGCCAGCAGCCGCGGTCTAAGCTCCTACAATGAGCAGTTCTTC.

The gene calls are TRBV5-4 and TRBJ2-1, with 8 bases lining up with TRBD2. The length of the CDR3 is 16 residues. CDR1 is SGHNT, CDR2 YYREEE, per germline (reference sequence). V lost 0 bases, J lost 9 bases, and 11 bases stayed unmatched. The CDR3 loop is CASSLAAGGVGSEQFF. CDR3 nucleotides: TGTGCCAGCAGCTTGGCGGCGGGAGGAGTTGGGAGTGAGCAGTTCTTC.

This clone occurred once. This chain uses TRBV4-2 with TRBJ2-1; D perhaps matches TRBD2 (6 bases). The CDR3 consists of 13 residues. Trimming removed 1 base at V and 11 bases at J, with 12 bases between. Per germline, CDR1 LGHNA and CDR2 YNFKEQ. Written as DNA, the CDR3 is TGTGCCAGCAGCCAAGTCGGCGGGATTAAGCAGTTCTTC. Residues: CASSQVGGIKQFF.

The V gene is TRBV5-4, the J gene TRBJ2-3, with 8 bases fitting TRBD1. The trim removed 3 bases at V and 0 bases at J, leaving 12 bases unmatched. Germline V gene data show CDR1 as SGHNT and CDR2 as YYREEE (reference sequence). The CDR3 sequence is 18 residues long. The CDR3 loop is CASSYRFGTGSSTDTQYF. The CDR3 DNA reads TGTGCCAGCAGCTACCGATTCGGGACAGGTTCTAGCACAGATACGCAGTATTTT.

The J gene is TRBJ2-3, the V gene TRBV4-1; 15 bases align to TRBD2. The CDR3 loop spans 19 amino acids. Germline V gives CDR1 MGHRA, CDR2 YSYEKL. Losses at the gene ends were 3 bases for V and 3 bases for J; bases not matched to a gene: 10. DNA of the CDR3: TGCGCCAGCAGCCAGCCTGGACTAGCGGGAGGGCACAGTACAGATACGCAGTATTTT. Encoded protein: CASSQPGLAGGHSTDTQYF.

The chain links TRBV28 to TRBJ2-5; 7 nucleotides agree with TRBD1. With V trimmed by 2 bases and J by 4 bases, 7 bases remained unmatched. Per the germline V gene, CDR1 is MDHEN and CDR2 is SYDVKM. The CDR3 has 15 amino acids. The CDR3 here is CASSLPTGKVETQYF. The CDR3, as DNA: TGTGCCAGCAGTTTACCGACAGGGAAGGTAGAGACCCAGTACTTC.